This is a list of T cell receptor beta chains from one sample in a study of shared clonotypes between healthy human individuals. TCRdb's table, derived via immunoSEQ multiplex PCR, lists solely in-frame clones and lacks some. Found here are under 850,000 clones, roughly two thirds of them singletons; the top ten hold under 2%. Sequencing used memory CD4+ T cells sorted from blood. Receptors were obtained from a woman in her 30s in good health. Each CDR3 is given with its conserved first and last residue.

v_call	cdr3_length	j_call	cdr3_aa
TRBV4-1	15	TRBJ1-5	CASSLRDRDNQPQHF
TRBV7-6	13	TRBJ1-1	CASSLANGGEAFF
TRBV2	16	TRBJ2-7	CASSIGILQTNYEQYF
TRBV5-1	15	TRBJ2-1	CASSVDSNSYNEQFF
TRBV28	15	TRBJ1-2	CASSLDLGTGFGYTF
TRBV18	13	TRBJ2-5	CASSPSIQETQYF
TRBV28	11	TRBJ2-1	CASSFLGLILF
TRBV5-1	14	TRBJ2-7	CASSLESVYNEQYF
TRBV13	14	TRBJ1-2	CASSLGSPNYGYTF
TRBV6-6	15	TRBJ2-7	CASSYDLGMSYEQYF